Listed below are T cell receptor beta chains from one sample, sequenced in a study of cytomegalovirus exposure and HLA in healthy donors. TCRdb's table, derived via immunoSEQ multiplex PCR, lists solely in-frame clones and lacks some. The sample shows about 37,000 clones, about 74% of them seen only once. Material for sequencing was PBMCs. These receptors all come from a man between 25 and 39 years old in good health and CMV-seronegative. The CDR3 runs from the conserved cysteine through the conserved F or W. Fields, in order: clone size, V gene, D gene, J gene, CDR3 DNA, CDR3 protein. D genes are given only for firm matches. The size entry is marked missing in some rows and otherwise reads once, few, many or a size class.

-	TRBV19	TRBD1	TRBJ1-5	TGTGCCAGTAGGGCGACAGGGTTCAATGGTCCCCAGCATTTT	CASRATGFNGPQHF
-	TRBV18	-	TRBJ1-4	TGTGCCAGCTCACCACAGGGGACTAATGAAAAACTGTTTTTT	CASSPQGTNEKLFF
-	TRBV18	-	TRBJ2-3	TGTGCCAGCACCATACTAGCCCCCACAGGAGAAGATACGCAGTATTTT	CASTILAPTGEDTQYF
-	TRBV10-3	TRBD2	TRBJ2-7	TGTGCCACAAGCGGGGGGGCCTACGAGCAGTACTTC	CATSGGAYEQYF
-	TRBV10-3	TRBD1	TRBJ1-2	TGTGCCATCAGTGAAGAGGGGGCGGGCTATGGCTACACCTTC	CAISEEGAGYGYTF
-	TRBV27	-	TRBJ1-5	TGTGCCAGCAGTCCGACCCCCTCGGCCGGCGGTAGCAATCAGCCCCAGCATTTT	CASSPTPSAGGSNQPQHF
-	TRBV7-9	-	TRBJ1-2	TGTGCCAGCAGCCCCTGGGGGGGGGATGGCTACACCTTC	CASSPWGGDGYTF
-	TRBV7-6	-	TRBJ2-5	TGTGCCAGCAACCCGACAGGTGGGAAAGAAGGGACCCAGTACTTC	CASNPTGGKEGTQYF
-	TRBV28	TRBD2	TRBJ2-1	TGTGCCAGCAGTTTAGGGGGCGGGACTAGCGGGAAAAGGGAGTTCTTC	CASSLGGGTSGKREFF
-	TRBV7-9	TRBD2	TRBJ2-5	TGTGCCAGCAGTTTGCGGACTAGCGTAGACCAGTACTTC	CASSLRTSVDQYF
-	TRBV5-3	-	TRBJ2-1	TGTGCCAGAAGCTTGACCCCTCCGGACTACCTAACCTACAATGAGCAGTTCTTC	CARSLTPPDYLTYNEQFF
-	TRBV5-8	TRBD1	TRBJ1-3	TGTGCCAGCAGCTTCCCGGGACAGGGAATAGGAACTGGAAACACCATATATTTT	CASSFPGQGIGTGNTIYF
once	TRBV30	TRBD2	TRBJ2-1	TGTGCCGGGTGGGGGACTAGCGGGATCTACAATGAGCAGTTCTTC	CAGWGTSGIYNEQFF
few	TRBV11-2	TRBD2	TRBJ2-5	TGTGCCAGCAGCCCTCGTCTTGACGGGGGGGCGAAGACCCAGTACTTC	CASSPRLDGGAKTQYF
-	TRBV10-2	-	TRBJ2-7	TGCGCCAGCAGTGTCGGGGTAGGATCCCACGAGCAGTACTTC	CASSVGVGSHEQYF
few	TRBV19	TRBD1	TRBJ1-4	TGTGCCAGTAGTATGTTTAGGGGGCGCGGTGAAAAACTGTTTTTT	CASSMFRGRGEKLFF
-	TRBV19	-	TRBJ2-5	TGTGCCAGCGCGGGGTCTAAAGAGACCCAGTACTTC	CASAGSKETQYF
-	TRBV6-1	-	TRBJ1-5	TGTGCCAGCAAGGGAGGGGGTATCCAGCCCCAGCATTTT	CASKGGGIQPQHF
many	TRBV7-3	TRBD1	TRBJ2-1	TGTGCCAGCAGCTTGGGACAGGGGACTAATGAGCAGTTCTTC	CASSLGQGTNEQFF
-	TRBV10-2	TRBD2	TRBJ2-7	TGCGCCAGCAGTGAGTTATCCAGCGGGAGGGTTGAGCAGTACTTC	CASSELSSGRVEQYF
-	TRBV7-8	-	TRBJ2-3	TGTGCCAGCAGCAGTCGACAGGGAGGAGATACGCAGTATTTT	CASSSRQGGDTQYF
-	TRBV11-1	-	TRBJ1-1	TGTGCCAGCAGCTTAGGGTTCGGTGGGAGCACTGAAGCTTTCTTT	CASSLGFGGSTEAFF
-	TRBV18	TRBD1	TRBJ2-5	TGTGCCAGCTCACCAGGACAGGGAGGAGAGACCCAGTACTTC	CASSPGQGGETQYF
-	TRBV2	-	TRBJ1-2	TGTGCCAGCGGGTCACGACAGGCGGCTGATGGCTACACCTTC	CASGSRQAADGYTF
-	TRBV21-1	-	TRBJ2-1	TGTGCCAGACCGCGTAATGAGCAGTTCTTC	CARPRNEQFF
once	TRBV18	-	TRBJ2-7	TGTGCCAGCTCACCAGAGCGCTTCGGCGAGCAGTACTTC	CASSPERFGEQYF